This T cell receptor beta chain was obtained from a study of blood T cell repertoires in COVID-19. Study-level background: The United States, Italy and Spain provided the acute and convalescent COVID-19 samples. Nucleic acid was either cDNA or gDNA, and it came from T cells, B-cell-depleted T cells, or PBMCs.

Enrollment of patients from Seattle took place during active infection, with longitudinal follow-up. Generated by immunoSEQ multiplex PCR, the TCRdb table keeps only in-frame clones and is missing some. The sample contains approximately 100,000 clones, 76% of which appear only once. Germline lookup yields CDR1 LNHDA and CDR2 SQIVND (reference sequence). V lost 7 bases and J lost 0; bases outside the gene matches: 6. The CDR3 has 15 residues. The clonotype originates from an elderly man with COVID-19, enrolled during active disease. The V and J genes are TRBV19 and TRBJ2-3; 8 nucleotides match TRBD2. The material sequenced was peripheral blood. CDR3 nucleotide sequence: TGTGCCAGTACCTTTAGCGGGAAGAGCACAGATACGCAGTATTTT. Translated: CASTFSGKSTDTQYF.